The 22 T cell receptor beta chains below all came from one sample that was sequenced in a study of response to subunit inactivated influenza vaccine. TCRdb re-called the RT-PCR reads with MiXCR, one entry per CDR3 protein. Of around 750,000 distinct CDR3 sequences listed, 21% are singletons. Sequenced material: PBMCs from blood, taken roughly 5 days after vaccination. These receptor sequences come from a man aged 50-59 years who received an inactivated influenza vaccine.

This clonotype was detected only a few times. The V call is TRBV11-2, the J call TRBJ2-1; no reliable D call. This CDR3 spans 13 amino acids. Germline lookup yields CDR1 SGHAT and CDR2 FQNNGV. The V end lost 3 bases, the J end lost 6 bases, and 9 bases lay between the germline ends. The CDR3 coding sequence is TGTGCCAGCAGCTTTGCAGGATTCAATGAGCAGTTCTTC. Protein sequence: CASSFAGFNEQFF. Filled out from reference TRBV11-2 and TRBJ2-1, the complete variable domain reads EAGVAQSPRYKIIEKRQSVAFWCNPISGHATLYWYQQILGQGPKLLIQFQNNGVVDDSQLPKDRFSAERLKGVDSTLKIQPAKLEDSAVYLCASSFAGFNEQFFGPGTRLTVL.

At least ten counts were recorded for this clonotype. This chain uses TRBV13 with TRBJ1-5; D is undetermined. The V end was cut by 0 bases, the J end by 5 bases, with 11 bases between. Germline loops: CDR1 PRHDT, CDR2 FYEKMQ (reference sequence). This CDR3 has 15 residues. The CDR3 DNA reads TGTGCCAGCAGCTTAGGCCGTTCAGGCTATCAGCCCCAGCATTTT. This codes for CASSLGRSGYQPQHF.

This chain connects TRBV9 to TRBJ2-3; maybe TRBD1 (5 bases). V was shortened by 1 base and J by 0 bases, with 12 bases between the two germline ends. The length of the CDR3 is 16 residues. The germline CDR1 and CDR2 sequences are SGDLS and YYNGEE. The CDR3 loop is CASSVRRTTSTDTQYF. The CDR3 DNA follows: TGTGCCAGCAGCGTACGCAGGACAACGAGCACAGATACGCAGTATTTT.

J is TRBJ2-1 and V is TRBV29-1; D is unresolved. This CDR3 spans 11 amino acids. The V gene lost 0 bases and the J gene lost 9 bases, with 6 bases spanning the gap. CDR1 is SQVTM and CDR2 is ANQGSEA in the germline V gene. DNA of the CDR3: TGCAGCGTTGAAGATCCTAGTGAGCAGTTCTTC. Its translation is CSVEDPSEQFF.

This chain connects TRBV7-9 to TRBJ1-5; D not resolved. Trimming pared 3 bases from V and 0 bases from J, leaving 9 bases between. This CDR3 spans 15 amino acids. Germline loops: CDR1 SEHNR, CDR2 FQNEAQ (reference sequence). CDR3 region: CASSFSGYSNQPQHF. The DNA for the CDR3 is TGTGCCAGCAGCTTTTCAGGATATAGCAATCAGCCCCAGCATTTT.

Only a few counts were recorded for this clonotype. The chain uses TRBV10-3 and TRBJ1-6, with a possible D match to TRBD1 (5 bases). CDR3 length equals 13 residues. CDR1 and CDR2 from the germline V gene are ENHRY and SYGVKD. Trimming removed 6 bases from V and 5 bases from J, with 8 bases in between. CDR3 amino acids: CAIRTEDNSPLHF. As DNA, the CDR3 is TGTGCCATCAGGACAGAAGATAATTCACCCCTCCACTTT.

This rearrangement joins TRBV7-9 to TRBJ2-1, with D possibly TRBD2 on 6 matching bases. V lost 4 bases and J 5 bases, leaving 18 bases between the germline ends. CDR1 is SEHNR and CDR2 is FQNEAQ in the germline V gene (reference sequence). The CDR3 runs to 16 residues. The CDR3 bases are TGTGCCAGCAGCTCCCTCCCGAGGGAGGCACACAATGAGCAGTTCTTC. The encoded protein is CASSSLPREAHNEQFF.

The genes are TRBV20-1 and TRBJ1-5, with 7 positions matching TRBD1. The CDR3 length is 14 residues. Trimming took 6 bases from V and 2 from J; bases not matched to a gene: 7. CDR1 is DFQATT, CDR2 SNEGSKA, per germline (reference sequence). CDR3 amino acids: CSALRQGGNQPQHF. The DNA of the CDR3 is TGCAGTGCCTTAAGACAGGGCGGCAATCAGCCCCAGCATTTT.

This clonotype showed up just a few times. J is TRBJ2-3 and V is TRBV4-2; D perhaps matches TRBD1 (5 bases). The length of the CDR3 is 16 residues. V was shortened by 3 bases and J by 2 bases, with 15 bases between the two germline ends. Germline CDR1 and CDR2: LGHNA and YNFKEQ. CDR3 protein: CASSHSPDTFTDTQYF. CDR3 DNA: TGTGCCAGCAGCCATTCGCCGGACACCTTCACAGATACGCAGTATTTT.

The sample holds a few counts of this clonotype. The chain employs TRBV7-6 and TRBJ2-2; 10 nucleotides align to TRBD2. V was clipped by 2 bases and J by 7 bases; unmatched bases: 7. The CDR3 sequence is 16 residues long. The V gene's germline CDR1 is SGHVS and CDR2 FNYEAQ. The CDR3 bases are TGTGCCAGCAGCTTATTGGGGACTAGCGTCGGCGGGGAGCTGTTTTTT. Translated: CASSLLGTSVGGELFF.

The chain couples TRBV7-2 to TRBJ2-3; 12 nucleotides agree with TRBD2. V was clipped by 6 bases and J by 5 bases; unmatched bases: 6. From germline, CDR1 is SGHTA and CDR2 FQGNSA. This CDR3 region has 15 residues. CDR3: CASRRLAGDIDTQYF. CDR3 sequence (DNA): TGTGCCAGCAGACGACTAGCGGGAGACATAGATACGCAGTATTTT.

This chain joins TRBV20-1 and TRBJ1-5, with 7 bases fitting TRBD1. Unmatched junction bases numbered 9, after V lost 0 bases and J lost 1 base. The CDR3 spans 17 residues. Germline lookup yields CDR1 DFQATT and CDR2 SNEGSKA (reference sequence). Written as DNA, the CDR3 is TGCAGTGCTAGAGATGGGGCCAGACAGGGAAGCAATCAGCCCCAGCATTTT. Translating it yields CSARDGARQGSNQPQHF.

This sequence joins TRBV29-1 and TRBJ2-3; D ambiguous. The germline V gene has CDR1 SQVTM and CDR2 ANQGSEA. The CDR3 extends over 12 amino acids. Trimming pared 5 bases from V and 1 base from J, leaving 7 bases between. The CDR3 loop is CSVWSGTDTQYF. CDR3 sequence (DNA): TGCAGCGTTTGGAGCGGCACAGATACGCAGTATTTT.

There are a few counts of this clonotype. This sequence joins TRBV7-9 and TRBJ2-7, with TRBD2 as a possible D gene (6 bases). Germline CDR1 reads SEHNR; CDR2 reads FQNEAQ (reference sequence). V was trimmed by 8 bases and J by 2 bases, leaving 19 bases between them. The CDR3 contains 15 residues. CDR3 nucleotides: TGTGCCAGCGGCAACCGGGAGACCCCGACCTACGAGCAGTACTTC. Residues: CASGNRETPTYEQYF.

This clonotype was seen more than once but under ten times. The chain carries TRBV5-1 and TRBJ1-6; possibly TRBD1 for D (5 bases). The CDR3 has 17 residues. CDR1 is SGHRS and CDR2 is YFSETQ in the germline V gene. Trimming left V 4 bases short and J 0 bases short, with 14 bases between. CDR3 nucleotides: TGCGCCAGCAGCGTCGACTCGGGGGGCTCCTATAATTCACCCCTCCACTTT. Protein sequence: CASSVDSGGSYNSPLHF.

This clonotype occurred a few times. The chain carries TRBV28 and TRBJ1-2; a weak D match, TRBD1 (5 bases). V was shortened by 6 bases and J by 4 bases, with 12 bases between the two germline ends. The CDR3 is 13 residues long. Germline V lookup: CDR1 MDHEN, CDR2 SYDVKM. The CDR3 nucleotides read TGTGCCAGCAGCCGAGGGGACGGCTATGGCTACACCTTC. Protein sequence: CASSRGDGYGYTF.

This clonotype was detected a few times. This sequence joins TRBV15 and TRBJ2-1, with D possibly matching TRBD1 (7 bases). Trimming shortened V by 5 bases and J by 3 bases, and 20 bases separated the two germline ends. Looked up from germline, CDR1 is LNHNV and CDR2 is YYDKDF (reference sequence). The CDR3 length is 17 residues. The CDR3 coding sequence is TGTGCCACCAGCGGAGGGATAAAGGGACAGCTCTACAATGAGCAGTTCTTC. Translating it yields CATSGGIKGQLYNEQFF. Full variable domain (outside the CDR3, taken from reference TRBV15 and TRBJ2-1): DAMVIQNPRYQVTQFGKPVTLSCSQTLNHNVMYWYQQKSSQAPKLLFHYYDKDFNNEADTPDNFQSRRPNTSFCFLDIRSPGLGDTAMYLCATSGGIKGQLYNEQFFGPGTRLTVL.

This clonotype was detected ten times or more. The chain is built from TRBV11-2 and TRBJ2-3; TRBD1 might be the D (6 bases). In germline, CDR1 is SGHAT, CDR2 FQNNGV. This CDR3 is 15 amino acids long. The germline V and J ends were trimmed by 4 bases and 0 bases, with 11 bases remaining between them. The CDR3 region is CASSSVGQSTDTQYF. For the CDR3, the DNA is TGTGCCAGCAGCTCGGTCGGACAGAGCACAGATACGCAGTATTTT.

The V call is TRBV29-1, the J call TRBJ1-1; D ambiguous. The CDR3 length is 14 residues. Germline-derived CDR1 and CDR2 are SQVTM and ANQGSEA. Trimming removed 4 bases at V and 0 bases at J, with 12 bases between. This chain's CDR3 is CSVAPLFLNTEAFF. DNA for the CDR3: TGCAGCGTTGCCCCTTTATTCTTGAACACTGAAGCTTTCTTT.

V gene TRBV5-1 combines with J gene TRBJ1-6, with D possibly being TRBD1 (6 bases). Between the trimmed V and J ends, which lost 4 bases and 9 bases, there was a span of 17 bases. The CDR3 loop spans 15 amino acids. Germline V lookup: CDR1 SGHRS, CDR2 YFSETQ. CDR3 loop: CASSLSGTRGSPLHF. CDR3 sequence (DNA): TGCGCCAGCAGCCTATCCGGGACAAGGGGTTCACCCCTCCACTTT. The full variable domain, in which reference TRBV5-1 and TRBJ1-6 provide the parts outside the CDR3, is KAGVTQTPRYLIKTRGQQVTLSCSPISGHRSVSWYQQTPGQGLQFLFEYFSETQRNKGNFPGRFSGRQFSNSRSEMNVSTLELGDSALYLCASSLSGTRGSPLHFGNGTRLTVT.

This clonotype was detected a few times. CDR3 in DNA: TGCAGTGCTCAAGGACTAGCGGGAGGCCTAGTTCGGGAGCAGTTCTTC. Its protein product is CSAQGLAGGLVREQFF. J is TRBJ2-1 and V is TRBV20-1; 14 nucleotides match TRBD2. Germline loops: CDR1 DFQATT, CDR2 SNEGSKA (reference sequence). There are 16 residues in the CDR3. Trimming took 5 bases from V and 10 from J; bases not matched to a gene: 13.

The chain is built from TRBV7-2 and TRBJ2-7; TRBD2 is a possible D gene (6 bases). The V gene's germline CDR1 is SGHTA and CDR2 FQGNSA. CDR3 length: 15 residues. V was clipped by 1 base and J by 2 bases, with 12 bases between them. CDR3 DNA sequence: TGTGCCAGCAGCTTAGACCGGGGGAGCCCCTACGAGCAGTACTTC. This codes for CASSLDRGSPYEQYF.